This T cell receptor beta chain was sequenced in a study of blood T cell repertoires in COVID-19. The wider study: COVID-19 samples, acute and convalescent, were from the United States, Italy and Spain.

In the original processing: Reference gene primer amplification gave estimated nucleated cell counts. Produced via immunoSEQ multiplex PCR; TCRdb's table is partial and in-frame only. V and J calls and clone size are copied from that table; D and trimming were computed from the DNA. The data show around 55,000 clones, 75% to 95% seen once. This clone is a singleton in its sample. Germline loops: CDR1 MNHNY, CDR2 SVGAGI (reference sequence). CDR3 length: 15 amino acids. V lost 4 bases, J lost 3 bases, and 14 bases lay in between. The genes are TRBV6-6 and TRBJ2-3; no clear D gene. The specimen sequenced was peripheral blood. The receptor's source is a man aged 40-49 years with acute or convalescent COVID-19. The DNA for the CDR3 is TGTGCCAGCAGTTCGGTTACTCAGGATACAGATACGCAGTATTTT. It specifies CASSSVTQDTDTQYF.